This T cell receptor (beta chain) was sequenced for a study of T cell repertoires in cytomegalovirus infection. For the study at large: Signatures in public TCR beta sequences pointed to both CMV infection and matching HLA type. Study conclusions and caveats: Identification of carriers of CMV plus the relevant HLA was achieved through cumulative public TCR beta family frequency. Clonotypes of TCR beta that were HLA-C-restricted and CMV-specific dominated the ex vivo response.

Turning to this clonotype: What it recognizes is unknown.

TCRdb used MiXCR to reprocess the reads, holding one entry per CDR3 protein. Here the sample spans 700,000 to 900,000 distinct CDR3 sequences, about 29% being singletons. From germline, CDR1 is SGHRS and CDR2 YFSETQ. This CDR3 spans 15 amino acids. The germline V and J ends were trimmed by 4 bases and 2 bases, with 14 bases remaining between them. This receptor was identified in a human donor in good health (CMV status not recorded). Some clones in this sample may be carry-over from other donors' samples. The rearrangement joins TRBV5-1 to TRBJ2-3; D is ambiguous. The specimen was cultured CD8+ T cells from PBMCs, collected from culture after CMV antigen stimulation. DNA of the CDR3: TGCGCCAGCAGCCTCCGGACGGATTCCACAGATACGCAGTATTTT. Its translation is CASSLRTDSTDTQYF. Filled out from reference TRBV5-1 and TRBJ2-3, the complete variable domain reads KAGVTQTPRYLIKTRGQQVTLSCSPISGHRSVSWYQQTPGQGLQFLFEYFSETQRNKGNFPGRFSGRQFSNSRSEMNVSTLELGDSALYLCASSLRTDSTDTQYFGPGTRLTVL.